This T cell receptor beta chain was sequenced in a study of cytomegalovirus exposure and HLA in healthy donors. Produced via immunoSEQ multiplex PCR; TCRdb's table is partial and in-frame only. Of 110,000 to 150,000 clones in the sample, approximately 91% are singletons; the top ten hold under 0.8%. Remarks on this clone: What it binds is not known.

Points from the study as a whole: Rarity held for most TCR sequences, but there were some public TCRs that occurred in many donors. A few chains tied to CMV proved CMV antigen-specific in vitro. The classifier, whose performance was assessed in both the original and validation cohorts, reportedly diagnosed cytomegalovirus status with high specificity and sensitivity.

There are 14 residues in the CDR3. Germline CDR1 MNHEY, CDR2 SVGAGI. V lost 5 bases, J lost 3 bases, and 2 bases stayed unmatched. From the roughly 110-subject validation cohort, which was separate from the approximately 670-subject first cohort, the donors were drawn. The receptor was derived from a man younger than 35 in good health and CMV-seronegative. The V gene is TRBV6-5, the J gene TRBJ2-1, with TRBD1 matching over 9 bases. Source material: PBMCs. CDR3 in DNA: TGTGCCAGCAGTCTGACAGGGGGCTACAATGAGCAGTTCTTC. Translating gives CASSLTGGYNEQFF.